Below, 8 T cell receptor beta chains from the same sample are listed, as sequenced in a study of regulatory T cells in long-lasting Graves disease. Documented time point: newly diagnosed GD, antithyroid drugs for less than 3 months. TCR sequences were obtained from RNA taken from PBMCs. For TCR beta, libraries came from iRepertoire HTBI primers and Arm-PCR of CDR3 regions. TCRdb processed the multiplex PCR reads anew with MiXCR; each CDR3 protein has one entry. This table has under 700,000 distinct CDR3 sequences, about 16% appearing once. These data were also filed under a second study, of T cells in Graves' hyperthyroidism and ophthalmopathy.

Source: peripheral blood mononuclear cells (PBMCs), taken at new diagnosis, from a patient treated with antithyroid drugs. Receptors originate from a woman aged 40 to 65 with Graves disease.

This clonotype was seen only a few times. This chain joins TRBV20-1 and TRBJ2-7; possibly TRBD2 for D (5 bases). The CDR3 sequence is 11 residues long. V dropped 7 bases and J dropped 0 bases, with 7 bases sitting between them. The germline CDR1 and CDR2 sequences are DFQATT and SNEGSKA (reference sequence). In DNA, the CDR3 is TGCAGTGTAGCGTCCTCCTACGAGCAGTACTTC. Its translation: CSVASSYEQYF.

The sample holds a few counts of this clonotype. The chain is built from TRBV6-5 and TRBJ1-5, with D maybe TRBD1 (5 bases). The CDR3 sequence is 11 residues long. Trimming cost V 4 bases and J 13 bases, with 11 bases left between them. From germline, CDR1 is MNHEY and CDR2 SVGAGI. CDR3 protein: CASSSPGPQHF. CDR3 coding DNA: TGTGCCAGCAGTTCCCCGGGGCCGCAGCATTTT.

CDR3 nucleotide sequence: TGCGCCAGCAGTCTCGCGGGGCGGGACACCGGGGAGCTGTTTTTT. Its protein is CASSLAGRDTGELFF. The V gene is TRBV10-2, the J gene TRBJ2-2, with a possible D match to TRBD2 (6 bases). CDR1 is WSHSY, CDR2 SAAADI, per germline. The V gene lost 5 bases and the J gene lost 3 bases, with 13 bases spanning the gap. The CDR3 consists of 15 residues.

The chain uses TRBV2 and TRBJ2-3; D possibly corresponds to TRBD1 (5 bases). The CDR3 contains 16 residues. Trimming stripped 6 bases from V and 0 bases from J, with 16 bases between. Germline CDR1 SNHLY, CDR2 FYNNEI. CDR3 in amino acids: CASSEYRTSSTDTQYF. The CDR3 bases are TGTGCCAGCAGCGAATACAGGACCTCGAGCACAGATACGCAGTATTTT.

The chain employs TRBV6-1 and TRBJ2-3; D not resolved. Germline loops: CDR1 MNHNS, CDR2 SASEGT. Deletions cut 5 bases from V and 3 bases from J, with 15 bases between. The CDR3 is 15 amino acids. The CDR3 nucleotides are TGTGCCAGCAGTACTCTTTCCCTCTTTACAGATACGCAGTATTTT. Translating it yields CASSTLSLFTDTQYF.

About this clonotype itself: A much larger clone differs from this one at a single base, so this may be a read error. This chain uses TRBV28 with TRBJ2-2; no definite D call. The V and J ends lost 7 bases and 1 base respectively, with 4 bases between them. The germline V gene encodes CDR1 MDHEN and CDR2 SYDVKM. The CDR3 loop spans 12 amino acids. CDR3 nucleotides: TGTGCCAGCACCAGGAACACCGGGGAGCTGTTTTTT. Translating it yields CASTRNTGELFF. The whole variable domain, remainder taken from reference TRBV28 and TRBJ2-2, is DVKVTQSSRYLVKRTGEKVFLECVQDMDHENMFWYRQDPGLGLRLIYFSYDVKMKEKGDIPEGYSVSREKKERFSLILESASTNQTSMYLCASTRNTGELFFGEGSRLTVL.

The CDR3 bases are TGTGCCAGCAGTACGAGACTGGTAGATACGCAGTATTTT. Encoded protein: CASSTRLVDTQYF. This chain links TRBV6-1 with TRBJ2-3, with D unclear. Between the trimmed V and J ends, which lost 5 bases and 5 bases, there was a span of 11 bases. The germline gives CDR1 MNHNS, CDR2 SASEGT. This CDR3 is 13 amino acids long.

This clonotype occurred many times. The J gene is TRBJ1-1, the V gene TRBV11-2; D perhaps matches TRBD1 (5 bases). The CDR3 runs to 14 residues. From germline, CDR1 is SGHAT and CDR2 FQNNGV. Trimming pared 4 bases from V and 0 bases from J, leaving 9 bases between. In DNA, the CDR3 is TGTGCCAGCAGCTCCCAGACAGTGAACACTGAAGCTTTCTTT. The encoded protein is CASSSQTVNTEAFF.